The 8 T cell receptor beta chains given below trace back to one sample, sequenced in a study of monozygotic twins with inflammatory bowel disease. TCRdb reprocessed the 5' RACE reads; each CDR3 protein has one entry and no DNA is given. The specimen's table records some 150,000 distinct CDR3 sequences. The sequenced sample consisted of blood. Receptors were obtained from a human donor with ulcerative colitis or Crohn's disease, or a healthy co-twin of an affected twin (not recorded which).

The chain combines TRBV6-1 with TRBJ1-4; the TCRdb call, TRBD1, lacks DNA for checking. This CDR3 has 15 residues. CDR1 and CDR2 from the germline V gene are MNHNS and SASEGT. CDR3 sequence reads: CASRPGQGVNEKLFF.

J is TRBJ2-5 and V is TRBV29-1; absent DNA, TCRdb's TRBD1 call cannot be checked. CDR1 is SQVTM, CDR2 ANQGSEA, per germline. This CDR3 is 12 amino acids long. The CDR3 is CSVDRGQETQYF.

The chain has TRBV18 and TRBJ2-1; there is no DNA to check the TCRdb D call of TRBD2. The CDR3 consists of 14 residues. The V gene's germline CDR1 is KGHSH and CDR2 LQKENI. The CDR3 reads CASSPGLAGVEQFF.

The chain has TRBV10-3 and TRBJ2-2; as DNA is missing, the TRBD1 call by TCRdb cannot be tested. Germline V gene sequence: CDR1 ENHRY, CDR2 SYGVKD. The CDR3 contains 13 residues. Here the CDR3 reads CAGTGTNTGELFF.

This rearrangement joins TRBV29-1 to TRBJ2-7; TCRdb names TRBD2, which stays unverified in the absence of DNA. The CDR3 extends over 15 amino acids. The germline V gene has CDR1 SQVTM and CDR2 ANQGSEA. This CDR3 reads CSVVGVGPRLDEQYF.

The chain recombines TRBV20-1 with TRBJ1-1; the D call from TCRdb, TRBD1, cannot be confirmed without DNA. Germline CDR1 reads DFQATT; CDR2 reads SNEGSKA (reference sequence). The CDR3 is 14 amino acids. The CDR3 protein is CSARTGFKNTEAFF.

The V and J genes are TRBV15 and TRBJ2-1; checking the TCRdb D call of TRBD1 is not possible without DNA. The CDR3 has 15 residues. CDR1 and CDR2 (germline): LNHNV, YYDKDF (reference sequence). CDR3 residues: CATSRRQGARNEQFF. The whole variable domain, remainder taken from reference TRBV15 and TRBJ2-1, is DAMVIQNPRYQVTQFGKPVTLSCSQTLNHNVMYWYQQKSSQAPKLLFHYYDKDFNNEADTPDNFQSRRPNTSFCFLDIRSPGLGDTAMYLCATSRRQGARNEQFFGPGTRLTVL.

This chain links TRBV29-1 with TRBJ2-5; TCRdb picks TRBD2, but there is no DNA to check that call. This CDR3 comprises 15 residues. CDR1 is SQVTM, CDR2 ANQGSEA, per germline. The CDR3 protein is CSAIAGLSYQETQYF.